This T cell receptor (beta chain) was sequenced in a study of CDR3 diversity in severe acne. TCRdb reanalysed the PCR reads using MiXCR and keeps one entry per CDR3 protein. The table shows more than 85,000 distinct CDR3 sequences, with around 54% occurring only once. The germline V and J ends were trimmed by 1 base and 8 bases, with 18 bases remaining between them. CDR3 length: 16 amino acids. The V gene's germline CDR1 is MNHEY and CDR2 SVGAGI. As concerns this clonotype: A much larger clonotype is one base distant, so this may be a read error.

The V call is TRBV6-5, the J call TRBJ2-1; D perhaps matches TRBD1 (6 bases). The sequence was collected from a male donor with severe acne vulgaris. Sequenced material: blood. In DNA form, the CDR3 reads TGTGCCAGCAGTTACTTCTTAGGGACACTAAGTTATGAGCAGTTCTTC. Encoded protein: CASSYFLGTLSYEQFF.